This is a list of T cell receptor beta chains from one sample in a study of blood T cell repertoires in COVID-19. Using immunoSEQ multiplex PCR, the repertoire was profiled, and TCRdb retains in-frame clones only, with some absent. The data contain about 300,000 clones, roughly 83% of them singletons. Input material: peripheral blood. Source of these receptors: a human donor with COVID-19, enrolled during active disease. The donor label of this sample is uncertain. The CDR3 runs from the conserved cysteine through the conserved F or W. A D gene is named only where the DNA matches it firmly. The size field is filled for only some rows; it gives once, few, many or a size class.

V gene: TRBV9
D gene: .
J gene: TRBJ2-2
clone size: .
CDR3 DNA: TGTGCCAGCAGCCCATCCAGCGATTACACCAGGGAGCTGTTTTTT
CDR3 protein: CASSPSSDYTRELFF

V gene: TRBV5-1
D gene: .
J gene: TRBJ2-1
clone size: .
CDR3 DNA: TGCGCCAGCAGCTTGAGTAGCGGTTCTAACAATGAGCAGTTCTTC
CDR3 protein: CASSLSSGSNNEQFF

V gene: TRBV27
D gene: TRBD1
J gene: TRBJ2-1
clone size: once
CDR3 DNA: TGTGCCAGCAGTTCCGAACAGGGGGCCTACAATGAGCAGTTCTTC
CDR3 protein: CASSSEQGAYNEQFF

V gene: TRBV6-5
D gene: .
J gene: TRBJ1-1
clone size: .
CDR3 DNA: TGTGCCAGCAGTTACAGGGGCCTTTATGAAGCTTTCTTT
CDR3 protein: CASSYRGLYEAFF

V gene: TRBV6-5
D gene: TRBD1
J gene: TRBJ2-2
clone size: .
CDR3 DNA: TGTGCTAGCAGTTCCCGACAGGGTAGTACCGGGGAGCTGTTTTTT
CDR3 protein: CASSSRQGSTGELFF

V gene: TRBV19
D gene: .
J gene: TRBJ2-6
clone size: .
CDR3 DNA: TGTGCCAGTACCGCTATGGGTTCTAGCTCTGGGGCCAACGTCCTGACTTTC
CDR3 protein: CASTAMGSSSGANVLTF

V gene: TRBV12-5
D gene: .
J gene: TRBJ2-1
clone size: .
CDR3 DNA: TGTGCTAGTGGCCGGGACTTGTACAATGAGCAGTTCTTC
CDR3 protein: CASGRDLYNEQFF

V gene: TRBV5-1
D gene: .
J gene: TRBJ2-1
clone size: once
CDR3 DNA: TGCGCCAGCAGAGTGCTGTCGGAGCAATCTAATGAGCAGTTCTTC
CDR3 protein: CASRVLSEQSNEQFF

V gene: TRBV9
D gene: .
J gene: TRBJ2-1
clone size: .
CDR3 DNA: TGTGCCAGCAGCGTAGACCCACCGGGTGGGAGCTCCTACAATGAGCAGTTCTTC
CDR3 protein: CASSVDPPGGSSYNEQFF

V gene: TRBV5-6
D gene: .
J gene: TRBJ2-7
clone size: .
CDR3 DNA: TGTGCCAGCAGAATGGGCGGACTACACTACGAGCAGTACTTC
CDR3 protein: CASRMGGLHYEQYF

V gene: TRBV30
D gene: TRBD2
J gene: TRBJ2-3
clone size: .
CDR3 DNA: TGTGCCTGGAGCGAGCGGGGCGGGGCTGGAGATACGCAGTATTTT
CDR3 protein: CAWSERGGAGDTQYF

V gene: TRBV12-1
D gene: .
J gene: TRBJ2-7
clone size: .
CDR3 DNA: TGTGCCAGCAGCTCTAGCGGGAATCTCTCGGGCGAGCAGTACTTC
CDR3 protein: CASSSSGNLSGEQYF

V gene: TRBV7-2
D gene: .
J gene: TRBJ1-2
clone size: .
CDR3 DNA: TGTGCCAGCAGCTTAGGAGCCGGACAGCTCTATGGCTACACCTTC
CDR3 protein: CASSLGAGQLYGYTF

V gene: TRBV6-5
D gene: TRBD1
J gene: TRBJ1-2
clone size: .
CDR3 DNA: TGTGCCAGCAGTTACTTCGGACAGGGGGGTAACTATGGCTACACCTTC
CDR3 protein: CASSYFGQGGNYGYTF

V gene: TRBV6-1
D gene: .
J gene: TRBJ2-7
clone size: .
CDR3 DNA: TGTGCCAGCAGTGAAAGAAGCGCCGCTACACACGAGCAGTACTTC
CDR3 protein: CASSERSAATHEQYF

V gene: TRBV5-1
D gene: .
J gene: TRBJ1-2
clone size: .
CDR3 DNA: TGCGCCAGCAGCTTGGATCTGACGGGAGCTTATGGCTACACCTTC
CDR3 protein: CASSLDLTGAYGYTF

V gene: TRBV2
D gene: .
J gene: TRBJ1-2
clone size: .
CDR3 DNA: TGTGCCACCGGGGGAGCAAACTATGGCTACACCTTC
CDR3 protein: CATGGANYGYTF

V gene: TRBV30
D gene: TRBD1
J gene: TRBJ2-7
clone size: once
CDR3 DNA: TGTGCCTGGAGTGTTAGGGACAGGGTGACCTACGAGCAGTACTTC
CDR3 protein: CAWSVRDRVTYEQYF

V gene: TRBV19
D gene: TRBD2
J gene: TRBJ2-7
clone size: .
CDR3 DNA: TGTGCCAGTACCGGGACTAGCGGTTCATACGAGCAGTACTTC
CDR3 protein: CASTGTSGSYEQYF

V gene: TRBV7-2
D gene: .
J gene: TRBJ2-5
clone size: .
CDR3 DNA: TGTGCCAGCAGTGCCGAGGGACTCAACCTTCAAGAGACCCAGTACTTC
CDR3 protein: CASSAEGLNLQETQYF

V gene: TRBV5-1
D gene: .
J gene: TRBJ1-4
clone size: .
CDR3 DNA: TGCGCCAGCAGCCGGGACATCCTCGAAAAACTGTTTTTT
CDR3 protein: CASSRDILEKLFF

V gene: TRBV5-1
D gene: .
J gene: TRBJ1-1
clone size: .
CDR3 DNA: TGCGCCAGCAGCTCGCTTGGGACACCTAACACTGAAGCTTTCTTT
CDR3 protein: CASSSLGTPNTEAFF

V gene: TRBV6-5
D gene: TRBD1
J gene: TRBJ1-2
clone size: .
CDR3 DNA: TGTGCCAGCAGTCCTGGGACAGGGAGCCGCTACACCTTC
CDR3 protein: CASSPGTGSRYTF